The clone carrying this T cell receptor beta chain has a single count. This record comes from a study of CD8 T cells in Susac syndrome. The germline CDR1 and CDR2 sequences are SGDLS and YYNGEE. Trimming took 4 bases from V and 6 from J; bases not matched to a gene: 6. The CDR3 is 14 amino acids. Random hexamers primed reverse transcription of about 0.45 to 1 ug RNA. Multiplex PCR with immunoSEQ amplified the TCR beta CDR3 across 54 Vbeta and 13 Jbeta. MiXCR, applied by TCRdb to the immunoSEQ multiplex PCR reads, yields one record per CDR3 protein. The sample consists of 150,000 to 200,000 distinct CDR3 sequences, around 96% of them appearing once. Peripheral blood CD8+ and CD4+ T cells were profiled by TCR beta sequencing.

The chain couples TRBV9 to TRBJ2-2, with TRBD1 matching 7 bases. The sequencing input was CD8+ T cells from PBMCs. This receptor was taken from a human donor with multiple sclerosis. CDR3 DNA: TGTGCCAGCAGCCCAAAGACAGGGTCCGGGGAGCTGTTTTTT. Its translation: CASSPKTGSGELFF.